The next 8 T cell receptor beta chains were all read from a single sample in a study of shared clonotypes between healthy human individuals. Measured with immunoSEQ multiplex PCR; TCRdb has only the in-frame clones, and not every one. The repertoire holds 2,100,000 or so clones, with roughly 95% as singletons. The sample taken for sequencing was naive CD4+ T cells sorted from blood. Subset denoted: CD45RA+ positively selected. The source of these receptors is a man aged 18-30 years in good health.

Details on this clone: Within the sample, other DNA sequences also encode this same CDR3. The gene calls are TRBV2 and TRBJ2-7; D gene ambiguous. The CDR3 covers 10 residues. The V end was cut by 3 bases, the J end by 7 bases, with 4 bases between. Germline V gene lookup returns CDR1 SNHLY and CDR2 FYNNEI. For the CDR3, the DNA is TGTGCCAGCAGTGAGAGTGAGCAGTACTTC. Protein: CASSESEQYF.

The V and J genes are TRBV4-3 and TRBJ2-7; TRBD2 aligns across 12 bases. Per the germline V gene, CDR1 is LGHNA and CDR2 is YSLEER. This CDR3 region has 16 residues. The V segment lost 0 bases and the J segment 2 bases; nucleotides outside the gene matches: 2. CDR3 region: CASSQDLAGGTYEQYF. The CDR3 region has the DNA TGCGCCAGCAGCCAAGATCTAGCGGGAGGGACCTACGAGCAGTACTTC.

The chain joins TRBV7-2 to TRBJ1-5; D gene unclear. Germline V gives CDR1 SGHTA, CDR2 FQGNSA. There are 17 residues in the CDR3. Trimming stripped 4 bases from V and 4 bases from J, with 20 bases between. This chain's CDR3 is CASSSQEIARGNQPQHF. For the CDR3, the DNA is TGTGCCAGCAGCTCGCAAGAGATTGCACGCGGGAATCAGCCCCAGCATTTT.

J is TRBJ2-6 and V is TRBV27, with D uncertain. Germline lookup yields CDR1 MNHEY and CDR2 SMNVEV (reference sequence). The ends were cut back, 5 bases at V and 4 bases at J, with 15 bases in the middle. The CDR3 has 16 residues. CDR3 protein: CASSGIGRLGANVLTF. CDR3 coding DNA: TGTGCCAGCAGTGGGATCGGCCGGCTCGGGGCCAACGTCCTGACTTTC.

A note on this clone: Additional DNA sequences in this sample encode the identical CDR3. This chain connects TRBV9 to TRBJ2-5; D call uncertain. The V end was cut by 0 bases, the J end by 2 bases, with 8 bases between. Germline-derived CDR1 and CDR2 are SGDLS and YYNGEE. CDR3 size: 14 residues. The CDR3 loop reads CASSVAPGQETQYF. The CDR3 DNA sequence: TGTGCCAGCAGCGTAGCTCCAGGACAAGAGACCCAGTACTTC. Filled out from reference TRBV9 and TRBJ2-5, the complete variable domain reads DSGVTQTPKHLITATGQRVTLRCSPRSGDLSVYWYQQSLDQGLQFLIQYYNGEERAKGNILERFSAQQFPDLHSELNLSSLELGDSALYFCASSVAPGQETQYFGPGTRLLVL.

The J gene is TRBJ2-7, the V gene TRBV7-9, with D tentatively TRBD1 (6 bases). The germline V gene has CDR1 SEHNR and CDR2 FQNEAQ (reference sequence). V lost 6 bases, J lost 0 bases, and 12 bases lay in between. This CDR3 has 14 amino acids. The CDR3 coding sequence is TGTGCCAGCAGGGAAACAGGGCTCTCCTACGAGCAGTACTTC. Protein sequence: CASRETGLSYEQYF.

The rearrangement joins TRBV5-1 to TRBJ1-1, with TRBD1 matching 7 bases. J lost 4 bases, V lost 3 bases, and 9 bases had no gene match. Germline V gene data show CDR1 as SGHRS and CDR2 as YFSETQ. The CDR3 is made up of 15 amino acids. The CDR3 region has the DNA TGCGCCAGCAGCTCGACAGGGATTGACGGCACTGAAGCTTTCTTT. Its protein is CASSSTGIDGTEAFF.

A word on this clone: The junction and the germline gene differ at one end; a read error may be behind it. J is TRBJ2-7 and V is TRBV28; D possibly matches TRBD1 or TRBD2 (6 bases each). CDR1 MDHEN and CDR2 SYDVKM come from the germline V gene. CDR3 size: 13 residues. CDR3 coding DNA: TGTGCCAGCAGCCCCCCCGCAGGTCGGGGGCGAGACTTC. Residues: CASSPPAGRGRDF.